Listed here is a single T cell receptor beta chain. The antigen is not known. The source of the sample is a study of glioma-infiltrating T cells after dendritic cell vaccination. About the research overall: Between about 2002 and 2013, patients got autologous tumor lysate-pulsed dendritic cell vaccines. Study-wide findings and caveats: Complete blood and tumor specimen sets were limited to few patients. Higher pretreatment TIL content predicted longer progression-free time and survival. Higher TCR clonality did not directly relate to longer survival.

The CDR3 runs to 15 residues. J lost 9 bases, V lost 4 bases, and 6 bases had no gene match. Germline V gene data show CDR1 as KGHSH and CDR2 as LQKENI. Regarding time point: after dendritic cell vaccination, including at tumor progression/relapse. The repertoire was sequenced with immunoSEQ multiplex PCR; TCRdb's copy has only in-frame clones and lacks some. The sample includes around 87,000 clones, 80% to 85% seen only once; the top ten take about 6.8%. The sample in question was blood, obtained after dendritic cell vaccination. The TCR was taken from a human donor with glioblastoma. The chain links TRBV18 to TRBJ1-6; 10 bases fit TRBD1. CDR3 sequence: CASSQAGTGVSPLHF. CDR3 in DNA: TGTGCCAGCTCACAAGCCGGGACAGGGGTTTCACCCCTCCACTTT.